What follows are 15 T cell receptor beta chains derived from one specimen sequenced in a study of T-cell reconstitution after alpha-beta-depleted transplantation in children. Unique molecular identifiers featured in how the TCRbeta library was prepared. A single record per CDR3 protein comes from TCRdb applying MiXCR to the PCR reads. The table lists hundreds of thousands of distinct CDR3 sequences, around 15% of them singletons. The material sequenced was PBMCs, mostly from graft donor cells, taken 360 days after TCRalphabeta/CD19-depleted stem cell transplant. These receptors were taken from a boy under two years old who had a stem cell transplant for Wiskott-Aldrich syndrome, so the T cells may come from the graft donor.

V is TRBV7-6 and J is TRBJ2-5, with TRBD1 identical over 8 bases. Per germline, CDR1 SGHVS and CDR2 FNYEAQ. This CDR3 is 15 amino acids long. Losses at the gene ends were 2 bases for V and 2 bases for J; bases not matched to a gene: 4. Here the CDR3 reads CASSLLRGRQETQYF. The CDR3 bases are TGTGCCAGCAGCTTACTCAGGGGGCGTCAAGAGACCCAGTACTTC.

The V and J genes are TRBV28 and TRBJ2-7; D is uncertain. The CDR3 runs to 10 residues. The V gene's germline CDR1 is MDHEN and CDR2 SYDVKM. The V and J ends lost 5 bases and 4 bases respectively, with 3 bases between them. The CDR3 DNA follows: TGTGCCAGCAGTATGTACGAGCAGTACTTC. Amino acids: CASSMYEQYF.

The rearrangement uses TRBV5-6 and TRBJ2-7; no definite D call. Trimming removed 5 bases from V and 9 bases from J, with 3 bases in between. Per the germline V gene, CDR1 is SGHDT and CDR2 is YYEEEE. CDR3 length equals 8 residues. The CDR3 is CASSRQYF. The CDR3 coding sequence is TGTGCCAGCAGTCGGCAGTACTTC.

V and J are TRBV7-9 and TRBJ2-3; TRBD2 might be the D (5 bases). The CDR3 sequence is 16 residues long. Trimming took off 5 bases at V and 2 bases at J, with 17 bases between the two ends. CDR1 is SEHNR and CDR2 is FQNEAQ in the germline V gene (reference sequence). The DNA of the CDR3 is TGTGCCAGCAGCAACTACGATAAGCGGCTCACAGATACGCAGTATTTT. Protein sequence: CASSNYDKRLTDTQYF.

V gene TRBV12-3 or TRBV12-4 combines with J gene TRBJ2-1, with 13 bases identical to TRBD2. J was trimmed by 4 bases and V by 5 bases; bases with no gene match: 5. The CDR3 is 16 amino acids. The CDR3 DNA follows: TGTGCCAGCAGTCGGACTAGCGGGAGTCGGTACAATGAGCAGTTCTTC. Encoded protein: CASSRTSGSRYNEQFF.

The J gene is TRBJ2-3, the V gene TRBV5-1; the D gene is possibly TRBD2 (5 bases). CDR3 length: 16 amino acids. V lost 0 bases and J lost 2, with 13 bases in between. Germline V gene lookup returns CDR1 SGHRS and CDR2 YFSETQ. As DNA, the CDR3 is TGCGCCAGCAGCTTGGGTCCAGCGGCGAACACAGATACGCAGTATTTT. As protein: CASSLGPAANTDTQYF.

The V call is TRBV5-1, the J call TRBJ1-2; the match to TRBD1 covers 7 bases. The CDR3 has 16 amino acids. Germline CDR1 SGHRS, CDR2 YFSETQ. V was clipped by 0 bases and J by 3 bases; unmatched bases: 8. The CDR3 is CASSLVQGRGDYGYTF. The CDR3 bases are TGCGCCAGCAGCTTGGTACAGGGGAGGGGTGACTATGGCTACACCTTC. Using reference TRBV5-1 and TRBJ1-2 for the parts outside the CDR3, the full variable domain is KAGVTQTPRYLIKTRGQQVTLSCSPISGHRSVSWYQQTPGQGLQFLFEYFSETQRNKGNFPGRFSGRQFSNSRSEMNVSTLELGDSALYLCASSLVQGRGDYGYTFGSGTRLTVV.

The table lists this clonotype with a few counts. The chain joins TRBV7-9 to TRBJ1-5; D uncertain. This CDR3 has 12 amino acids. Trimming pared 5 bases from V and 3 bases from J, leaving 5 bases between. Germline CDR1 and CDR2: SEHNR and FQNEAQ (reference sequence). CDR3 amino acids: CASSPDNQPQHF. DNA for the CDR3: TGTGCCAGCAGCCCCGACAATCAGCCCCAGCATTTT.

The rearrangement links TRBV4-3 to TRBJ2-5; no definite D call. The V end was cut by 0 bases, the J end by 3 bases, with 8 bases between. CDR1 LGHNA and CDR2 YSLEER come from the germline V gene. The CDR3 runs 14 residues. The CDR3: CASSQEVYEETQYF. The CDR3 DNA reads TGCGCCAGCAGCCAAGAAGTCTACGAAGAGACCCAGTACTTC.

This clonotype was counted at least ten times. CDR3 loop: CASSTGVEQYF. The CDR3 DNA is TGTGCCAGCAGTACAGGGGTCGAGCAGTACTTC. The rearrangement links TRBV28 to TRBJ2-7; 7 nucleotides line up with TRBD1. V lost 5 bases, J lost 6 bases, and 1 base stayed unmatched. The germline V gene has CDR1 MDHEN and CDR2 SYDVKM. CDR3 length: 11 amino acids.

This chain connects TRBV5-1 to TRBJ1-2, with 9 nucleotides matching TRBD1. Germline-derived CDR1 and CDR2 are SGHRS and YFSETQ. Losses at the gene ends were 3 bases for V and 6 bases for J; bases not matched to a gene: 3. This CDR3 has 13 amino acids. CDR3 DNA sequence: TGCGCCAGCAGCTCGGGACAGGGAAATGGCTACACCTTC. Protein sequence: CASSSGQGNGYTF.

This clonotype was seen many times. The chain is built from TRBV29-1 and TRBJ2-7; possible D gene TRBD1, 7 bases. V was cut by 6 bases and J by 7 bases, with 13 bases left in between. This CDR3 contains 11 residues. Germline CDR1 is SQVTM and CDR2 is ANQGSEA. CDR3 nucleotide sequence: TGCAGCGTGCGCAGGGGGGAAGAGCAGTACTTC. It encodes CSVRRGEEQYF.

This clonotype was observed a handful of times. V is TRBV2 and J is TRBJ1-1; 10 nucleotides match TRBD1. Germline loops: CDR1 SNHLY, CDR2 FYNNEI. The V and J ends lost 0 bases and 1 base, in that order; junction bases with no gene match: 5. The CDR3 length is 17 residues. The CDR3 reads CASSEAGTGATNTEAFF. As DNA, the CDR3 is TGTGCCAGCAGTGAAGCGGGGACAGGGGCCACGAACACTGAAGCTTTCTTT.

This clonotype was seen a few times. The chain carries TRBV28 and TRBJ1-4; a weak D match, TRBD1 (5 bases). Germline V gives CDR1 MDHEN, CDR2 SYDVKM. The CDR3 runs to 13 residues. Trimming cost V 6 bases and J 8 bases, with 13 bases left between them. CDR3 amino acids: CASRTVRGEKLFF. The CDR3 nucleotides read TGTGCCAGCAGGACAGTACGGGGCGAAAAACTGTTTTTT. The full variable domain, with the rest looked up from reference TRBV28 and TRBJ1-4, is DVKVTQSSRYLVKRTGEKVFLECVQDMDHENMFWYRQDPGLGLRLIYFSYDVKMKEKGDIPEGYSVSREKKERFSLILESASTNQTSMYLCASRTVRGEKLFFGSGTQLSVL.

Written as DNA, the CDR3 is TGTGCCAGCAGTTTATGCCTACGACCGGGGGGGCCGGGCAATGAGCAGTTCTTC. Its translation: CASSLCLRPGGPGNEQFF. V gene TRBV28 combines with J gene TRBJ2-1; 8 bases fit TRBD2. Germline V gene lookup returns CDR1 MDHEN and CDR2 SYDVKM. The junction had 13 bases not matched to a gene; V was cut back by 0 bases and J by 6 bases. This CDR3 is built from 18 residues.